This T cell receptor (beta chain) stems from a study of cytomegalovirus exposure and HLA in healthy donors. Overall study findings and caveats: Subsequent analysis showed first-cohort TCR clusters tending to co-occur in about 110 validation repertoires.

As for this clone: Its antigen is undetermined.

Assay: immunoSEQ multiplex PCR; the TCRdb copy retains only in-frame clones and omits some. Among tens of thousands of clones listed, 95% to 98% were seen once. The donors formed part of the approximately 120-subject validation cohort, distinct from the approximately 670-subject first cohort. The sequenced material came from PBMCs. The origin of this receptor is a woman between 18 and 29 years old in good health and CMV-seropositive.

CDR3 in amino acids: CASSVALGRIYGYTF. The CDR3 nucleotides are TGTGCCAGCAGCGTAGCGTTGGGCAGGATCTATGGCTACACCTTC. The chain is built from TRBV9 and TRBJ1-2; unclear D gene. Trimming stripped 0 bases from V and 4 bases from J, with 13 bases between. The V gene's germline CDR1 is SGDLS and CDR2 YYNGEE. The CDR3 is made up of 15 amino acids.